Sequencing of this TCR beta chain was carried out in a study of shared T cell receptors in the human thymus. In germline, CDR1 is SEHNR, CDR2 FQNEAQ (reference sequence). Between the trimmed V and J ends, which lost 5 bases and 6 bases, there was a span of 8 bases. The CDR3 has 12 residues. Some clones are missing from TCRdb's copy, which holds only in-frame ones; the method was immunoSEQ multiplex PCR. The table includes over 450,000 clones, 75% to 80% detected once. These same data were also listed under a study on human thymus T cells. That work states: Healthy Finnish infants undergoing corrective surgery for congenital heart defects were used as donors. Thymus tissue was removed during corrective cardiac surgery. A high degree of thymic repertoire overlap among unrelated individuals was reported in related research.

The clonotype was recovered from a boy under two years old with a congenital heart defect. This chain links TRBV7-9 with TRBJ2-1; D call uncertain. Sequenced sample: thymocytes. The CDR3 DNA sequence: TGTGCCAGCAGCCCGTCTATCAATGAGCAGTTCTTC. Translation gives CASSPSINEQFF.